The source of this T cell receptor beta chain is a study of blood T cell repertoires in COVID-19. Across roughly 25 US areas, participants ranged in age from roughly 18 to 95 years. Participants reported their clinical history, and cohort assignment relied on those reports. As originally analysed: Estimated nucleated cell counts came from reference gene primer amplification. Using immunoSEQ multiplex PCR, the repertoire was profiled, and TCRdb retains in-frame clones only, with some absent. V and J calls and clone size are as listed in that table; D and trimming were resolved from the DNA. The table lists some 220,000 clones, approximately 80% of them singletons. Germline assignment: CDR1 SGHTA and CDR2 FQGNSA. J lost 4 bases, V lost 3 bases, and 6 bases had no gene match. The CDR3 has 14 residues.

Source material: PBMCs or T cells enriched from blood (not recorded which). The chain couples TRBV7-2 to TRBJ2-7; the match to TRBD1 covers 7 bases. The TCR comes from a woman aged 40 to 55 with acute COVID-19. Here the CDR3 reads CASSFRDREYEQYF. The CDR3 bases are TGTGCCAGCAGCTTCCGGGACAGAGAATACGAGCAGTACTTC.